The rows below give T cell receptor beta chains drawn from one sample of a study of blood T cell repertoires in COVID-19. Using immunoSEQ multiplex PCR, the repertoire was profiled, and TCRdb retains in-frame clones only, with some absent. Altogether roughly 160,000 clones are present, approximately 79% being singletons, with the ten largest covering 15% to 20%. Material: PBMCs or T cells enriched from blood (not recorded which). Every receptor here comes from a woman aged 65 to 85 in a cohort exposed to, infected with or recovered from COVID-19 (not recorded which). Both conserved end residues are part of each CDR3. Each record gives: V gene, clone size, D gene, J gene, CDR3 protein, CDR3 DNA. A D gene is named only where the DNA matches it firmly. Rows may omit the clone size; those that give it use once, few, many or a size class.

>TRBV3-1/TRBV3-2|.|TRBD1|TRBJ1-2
CASSQDRDSYGYTF
TGTGCCAGCAGCCAGGACAGGGATTCCTATGGCTACACCTTC
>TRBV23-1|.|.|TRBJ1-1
CASTRQGRGTEAFF
TGCGCCAGCACTCGTCAGGGGAGGGGCACTGAAGCTTTCTTT
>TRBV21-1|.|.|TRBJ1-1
CASSNGRTNTEAFF
TGTGCCAGCAGCAACGGACGGACAAACACTGAAGCTTTCTTT
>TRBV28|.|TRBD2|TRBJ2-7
CASNLAGGGDEQYF
TGTGCCAGCAACTTAGCGGGAGGTGGCGACGAGCAGTACTTC
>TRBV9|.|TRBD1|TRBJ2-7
CASSVGQGQGLHEQYF
TGTGCCAGCAGCGTAGGACAAGGACAGGGGCTGCACGAGCAGTACTTC
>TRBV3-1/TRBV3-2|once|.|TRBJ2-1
CASSLSSDSYNEQFF
TGTGCCAGCAGCCTCTCTAGCGATTCCTACAATGAGCAGTTCTTC
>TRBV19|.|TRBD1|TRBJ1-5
CASSTRPGQGNQPQHF
TGTGCCAGTAGTACTCGCCCGGGACAGGGGAATCAGCCCCAGCATTTT
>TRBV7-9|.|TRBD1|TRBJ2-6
CASSPRQGAGSGANVLTF
TGTGCCAGCAGCCCCCGACAGGGGGCAGGTTCTGGGGCCAACGTCCTGACTTTC
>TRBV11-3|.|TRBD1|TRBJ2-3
CASGRDRGSTGTFTDTQYF
TGTGCCAGCGGCCGAGACAGGGGGTCAACGGGGACTTTCACAGATACGCAGTATTTT
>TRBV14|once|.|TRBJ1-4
CASSRPRGGLEKLFF
TGTGCCAGCAGCCGGCCCCGGGGAGGGCTTGAAAAACTGTTTTTT
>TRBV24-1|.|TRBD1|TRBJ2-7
CATSDSRTGQGTGQYF
TGTGCCACCAGTGATTCGAGGACTGGACAGGGGACGGGGCAGTACTTC
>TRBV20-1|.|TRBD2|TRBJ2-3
CSASVSGVTDTQYF
TGCAGTGCTAGTGTTAGCGGGGTCACAGATACGCAGTATTTT
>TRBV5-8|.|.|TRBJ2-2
CASSQQAANTGELFF
TGTGCCAGCAGTCAGCAGGCCGCGAACACCGGGGAGCTGTTTTTT